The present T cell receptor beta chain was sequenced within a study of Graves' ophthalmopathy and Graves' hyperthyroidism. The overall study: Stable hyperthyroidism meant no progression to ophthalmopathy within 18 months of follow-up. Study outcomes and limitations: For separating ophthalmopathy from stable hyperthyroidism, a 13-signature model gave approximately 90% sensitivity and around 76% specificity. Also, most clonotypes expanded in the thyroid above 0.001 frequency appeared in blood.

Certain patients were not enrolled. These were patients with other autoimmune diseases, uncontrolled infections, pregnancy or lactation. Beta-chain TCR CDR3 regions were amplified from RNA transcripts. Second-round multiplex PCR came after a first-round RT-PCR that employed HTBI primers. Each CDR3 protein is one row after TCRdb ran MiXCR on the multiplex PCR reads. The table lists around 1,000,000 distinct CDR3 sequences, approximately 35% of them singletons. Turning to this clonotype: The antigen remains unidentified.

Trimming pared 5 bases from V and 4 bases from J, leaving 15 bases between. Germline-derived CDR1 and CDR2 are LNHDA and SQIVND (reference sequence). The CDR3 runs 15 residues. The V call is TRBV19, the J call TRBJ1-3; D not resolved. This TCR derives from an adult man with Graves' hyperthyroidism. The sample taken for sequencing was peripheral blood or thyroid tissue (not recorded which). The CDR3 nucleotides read TGTGCCAGTAGTTACACCCCAATAGGAGGAAACACCATATATTTT. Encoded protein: CASSYTPIGGNTIYF.